These T cell receptor beta chains were read from a single sample in a study of blood T cell repertoires in COVID-19. The method was immunoSEQ multiplex PCR; TCRdb's version includes in-frame clones alone and lacks a portion of them. The data show just over 300,000 clones, approximately 84% seen once. Sequencing was performed on PBMCs or T cells enriched from blood (not recorded which). These receptors were obtained from a young man who had recovered from COVID-19. Both conserved end residues are part of each CDR3. The D gene is left open where the match is weak. Clone size is given for some rows only: seen once, a few or many times, or a class if the clone is expanded.

CDR3aa	CDR3nt	v_gene	j_gene	d_gene	abundance
CASSPRQGANTEAFF	TGTGCCAGCTCACCGCGACAGGGGGCGAACACTGAAGCTTTCTTT	TRBV18	TRBJ1-1	TRBD1	.
CATSRGAGYGNTIYF	TGTGCCACCAGCCGCGGAGCGGGTTACGGAAACACCATATATTTT	TRBV15	TRBJ1-3	.	.
CASSPARGREGDTQYF	TGTGCCAGCAGCCCTGCGAGGGGGCGGGAGGGGGATACGCAGTATTTT	TRBV4-2	TRBJ2-3	TRBD2	.
CASSSGTGGYEQYF	TGTGCCAGCAGTTCCGGGACAGGGGGATACGAGCAGTACTTC	TRBV2	TRBJ2-7	TRBD1	.
CSVGVQGHNEQFF	TGCAGCGTCGGGGTCCAGGGGCACAATGAGCAGTTCTTC	TRBV29-1	TRBJ2-1	.	.
CASSPGQGPTNYGYTF	TGCGCCAGCAGCCCGGGACAGGGGCCCACTAACTATGGCTACACCTTC	TRBV5-1	TRBJ1-2	TRBD1	once
CASSLQGGGVSYGYTF	TGTGCCAGCAGCTTGCAGGGTGGGGGCGTTAGCTATGGCTACACCTTC	TRBV5-5	TRBJ1-2	.	.
CASSLVPSGEHYNEQFF	TGTGCCAGCAGCTTAGTCCCTAGCGGGGAACACTACAATGAGCAGTTCTTC	TRBV13	TRBJ2-1	TRBD2	once
CASSPTGGNEKLFF	TGTGCCAGCAGCCCGACAGGGGGGAATGAAAAACTGTTTTTT	TRBV7-2	TRBJ1-4	TRBD1	.
CATRDGQYF	TGTGCCACCCGAGATGGGCAGTATTTT	TRBV7-2	TRBJ2-3	.	few
CASSGGLAGGKNEQFF	TGCGCCAGCAGCGGAGGACTAGCGGGGGGGAAAAATGAGCAGTTCTTC	TRBV10-1	TRBJ2-1	TRBD2	.
CASTGEVAERYIALHF	TGTGCCAGCACCGGGGAGGTAGCGGAGAGGTATATCGCCCTCCACTTT	TRBV7-9	TRBJ1-6	.	few
CASSTLGGQPQHF	TGTGCCAGTAGTACCCTGGGGGGTCAGCCCCAGCATTTT	TRBV19	TRBJ1-5	.	.
CASSGGTGVSYEQYF	TGTGCCAGCAGCGGGGGGACGGGGGTCTCCTACGAGCAGTACTTC	TRBV9	TRBJ2-7	.	.
CASSQGFSGQETQYF	TGCGCCAGCAGCCAAGGGTTTAGCGGGCAAGAGACCCAGTACTTC	TRBV4-1	TRBJ2-5	TRBD2	once
CASSYSRLLAGAYNEQFF	TGTGCCAGCAGTTACTCGAGGCTACTAGCGGGGGCCTACAATGAGCAGTTCTTC	TRBV6-2/TRBV6-3	TRBJ2-1	TRBD2	.
CASSLQGSENNEQFF	TGTGCCAGCTCACTACAGGGGTCAGAGAACAATGAGCAGTTCTTC	TRBV18	TRBJ2-1	TRBD1	.
CASSAEQGIYGYTF	TGTGCCAGCAGTGCTGAACAGGGGATCTATGGCTACACCTTC	TRBV2	TRBJ1-2	TRBD1	.
CASSVGGSGGTYNEQFF	TGTGCCAGCAGCGTAGGGGGGTCGGGAGGGACCTACAATGAGCAGTTCTTC	TRBV9	TRBJ2-1	TRBD2	.
CASSLGGQGDHTDTQYF	TGTGCCAGCAGCTTAGGTGGCCAGGGTGACCACACAGATACGCAGTATTTT	TRBV7-9	TRBJ2-3	.	.
CASYVAGETEAFF	TGTGCCAGCTATGTAGCAGGGGAGACTGAAGCTTTCTTT	TRBV6-5	TRBJ1-1	.	.
CASAPGGGKNIQYF	TGTGCTAGTGCGCCCGGCGGGGGGAAAAACATTCAGTACTTC	TRBV12-5	TRBJ2-4	TRBD2	once
CASRGTGTGNTIYF	TGTGCCAGTAGGGGGACAGGGACTGGAAACACCATATATTTT	TRBV19	TRBJ1-3	TRBD1	.
CASSGYPGTENTGELFF	TGTGCCAGCAGCGGTTACCCCGGGACAGAGAACACCGGGGAGCTGTTTTTT	TRBV3-1/TRBV3-2	TRBJ2-2	TRBD1	.
CASSVGADTQYF	TGCGCCAGCAGCGTAGGGGCAGATACGCAGTATTTT	TRBV5-1	TRBJ2-3	.	.
CAIRKTDTDTQYF	TGTGCCATCAGAAAGACAGATACAGATACGCAGTATTTT	TRBV10-3	TRBJ2-3	.	.
CASSFQHPPGELFF	TGTGCCAGCAGCTTCCAACACCCTCCGGGGGAGCTGTTTTTT	TRBV11-2	TRBJ2-2	.	.
CASSLASVDEQFF	TGTGCCAGCAGTTTAGCTAGCGTGGATGAGCAGTTCTTC	TRBV12-3/TRBV12-4	TRBJ2-1	.	once
CASSFSTGSEGNTIYF	TGCGCCAGCAGCTTTAGCACAGGGTCTGAAGGAAACACCATATATTTT	TRBV5-1	TRBJ1-3	.	few
CASSYKGGASYEQYF	TGTGCCAGCAGTTACAAGGGGGGGGCTTCCTACGAGCAGTACTTC	TRBV6-5	TRBJ2-7	.	.
CASSLAVTSGSYEQYF	TGTGCCAGCAGCTTAGCGGTGACTAGCGGGTCCTACGAGCAGTACTTC	TRBV7-2	TRBJ2-7	TRBD2	once
CASSPGQVGIMPQHF	TGTGCCAGCTCACCGGGACAGGTGGGAATTATGCCCCAGCATTTT	TRBV18	TRBJ1-5	TRBD1	.
CASSIGGNSYEQYF	TGTGCCAGTAGTATCGGCGGGAACTCCTACGAGCAGTACTTC	TRBV19	TRBJ2-7	.	.
CSVDRGYTGELFF	TGCAGCGTAGACAGGGGTTACACCGGGGAGCTGTTTTTT	TRBV29-1	TRBJ2-2	TRBD1	.
CASRPTGGGTEAFF	TGTGCCAGCAGGCCTACAGGGGGCGGAACTGAAGCTTTCTTT	TRBV27	TRBJ1-1	TRBD1	.
CASSQLGPQPQHF	TGTGCCAGCAGCCAACTGGGGCCCCAGCCCCAGCATTTT	TRBV27	TRBJ1-5	.	.
CASGTTGRGYTF	TGTGCCAGCGGAACGACAGGACGGGGCTACACCTTC	TRBV12-3/TRBV12-4	TRBJ1-2	.	.
CASSDLGAGTNYGYTF	TGCGCCAGCAGTGACTTAGGGGCAGGGACTAACTATGGCTACACCTTC	TRBV10-2	TRBJ1-2	.	.
CASSSLAGVTQYF	TGTGCCAGCAGCTCTCTAGCGGGAGTGACCCAGTACTTC	TRBV7-2	TRBJ2-5	TRBD2	.
CASSLGTSGQETQYF	TGTGCTAGCAGCTTAGGGACTAGCGGACAAGAGACCCAGTACTTC	TRBV7-7	TRBJ2-5	TRBD2	.
CASTSLDSQYNEQFF	TGTGCCAGCACCTCACTGGACAGCCAGTACAATGAGCAGTTCTTC	TRBV28	TRBJ2-1	.	.
CASSERQRLDTEAFF	TGCGCCAGCAGCGAAAGGCAGCGGCTTGACACTGAAGCTTTCTTT	TRBV4-1	TRBJ1-1	.	once
CASSPTGSNEKLFF	TGCGCCAGCAGCCCAACCGGGAGCAATGAAAAACTGTTTTTT	TRBV4-1	TRBJ1-4	.	.
CATSVAGSSPQPQHF	TGTGCCACCAGTGTGGCGGGCTCATCGCCTCAGCCCCAGCATTTT	TRBV24-1	TRBJ1-5	.	.
CASSSLGDRTKSPLHF	TGCGCCAGCAGCTCTTTGGGGGACAGGACTAAATCACCCCTCCACTTT	TRBV5-1	TRBJ1-6	TRBD1	.
CASRTNRGRSYEQYF	TGTGCCAGCAGGACCAACAGGGGGAGGTCCTACGAGCAGTACTTC	TRBV28	TRBJ2-7	TRBD1	once
CASSLLRSGQENTEAFF	TGTGCCAGCTCACTCTTAAGATCAGGACAGGAGAACACTGAAGCTTTCTTT	TRBV18	TRBJ1-1	TRBD1	once
CASRDDSYEQYF	TGTGCCAGCAGAGACGACAGCTACGAGCAGTACTTC	TRBV2	TRBJ2-7	.	once
CASSQGITGPAGNTIYF	TGCGCCAGCAGCCAAGGAATCACAGGGCCGGCTGGAAACACCATATATTTT	TRBV4-1	TRBJ1-3	.	once
CASKLAGVFSEQYF	TGTGCCAGCAAACTAGCGGGAGTGTTCTCCGAGCAGTACTTC	TRBV6-5	TRBJ2-7	TRBD2	once
CASSLQGSNQPQHF	TGTGCCAGCAGTTTACAGGGTAGCAATCAGCCCCAGCATTTT	TRBV27	TRBJ1-5	.	once
CASSWGQGIANEKLFF	TGTGCCAGCAGCTGGGGACAGGGCATAGCTAATGAAAAACTGTTTTTT	TRBV5-8	TRBJ1-4	TRBD1	.
CASSLSSGRAYEQYF	TGTGCCAGCAGCTTGTCTAGCGGGAGGGCCTACGAGCAGTACTTC	TRBV7-2	TRBJ2-7	TRBD2	.